These 5 T cell receptor beta chains were all obtained from the same sample, sequenced in a study of blood T cell repertoires in COVID-19. Sequenced by immunoSEQ multiplex PCR; TCRdb stores in-frame clones only, minus some. The sample lists 250,000 to 300,000 clones, under 90% occurring once. Sequencing was performed on peripheral blood. These receptors were obtained from a young woman with acute or convalescent COVID-19.

This sequence joins TRBV5-1 and TRBJ1-6; weak D call: TRBD1 (6 bases). The germline V gene encodes CDR1 SGHRS and CDR2 YFSETQ. The V end was cut by 4 bases, the J end by 8 bases, with 16 bases between. The CDR3 is 15 amino acids. CDR3 residues: CASSILTGQDSPLHF. The CDR3, as DNA: TGCGCCAGCAGCATCCTAACAGGGCAAGATTCACCCCTCCACTTT.

The rearrangement joins TRBV25-1 to TRBJ2-3; no definite D call. The V gene's germline CDR1 is MGHDK and CDR2 SYGVNS. V gave up 2 bases and J gave up 0 bases, with 12 bases separating them. This CDR3 has 16 residues. DNA of the CDR3: TGTGCCAGCAGTGAAAGACTGGATACTAGCACAGATACGCAGTATTTT. Protein: CASSERLDTSTDTQYF.

This clone appeared a single time. The chain has TRBV11-2 and TRBJ2-7; 7 positions match TRBD1. The CDR3 runs 16 residues. CDR1 SGHAT and CDR2 FQNNGV come from the germline V gene. The J segment lost 1 base and the V segment lost 1 base, leaving 7 bases of the junction unmatched. The CDR3 reads CASSLGSGTVSYEQYF. The CDR3 nucleotides read TGTGCCAGCAGCTTAGGGTCCGGGACAGTATCCTACGAGCAGTACTTC.

V is TRBV14 and J is TRBJ2-7; weak D call: TRBD1 (6 bases). CDR1 is SGHDN and CDR2 is FVKESK in the germline V gene. This CDR3 contains 18 residues. Trimming stripped 0 bases from V and 2 bases from J, with 20 bases between. The CDR3 region is CASSQDAVRLAGAYEQYF. The CDR3 DNA follows: TGTGCCAGCAGCCAAGACGCTGTGCGTCTGGCAGGGGCCTACGAGCAGTACTTC.

This sequence joins TRBV6-6 and TRBJ1-1, with TRBD1 matching over 8 bases. Germline CDR1 reads MNHNY; CDR2 reads SVGAGI (reference sequence). CDR3 length: 12 amino acids. J gave up 3 bases and V 7 bases, and 1 base lay outside the gene matches. CDR3 sequence reads: CASKQGDTEAFF. The CDR3 DNA is TGTGCCAGCAAACAGGGGGACACTGAAGCTTTCTTT.